Given below is one T cell receptor (beta chain) in context. These data come from a study of OX40 agonist ivuxolimab in advanced cancers. The protocol was immunoSEQ multiplex PCR, while the TCRdb copy is restricted to in-frame clones and leaves out a portion. The sample lists 70,000 to 80,000 clones, about 89% seen once, with more than 0.3% in the top ten. Germline lookup yields CDR1 SGHDT and CDR2 YYEEEE. Germline trimming cut 2 bases from V and 0 bases from J; bases unmatched to any gene: 9. CDR3 length: 19 amino acids. This specimen consisted of CD4+ or CD8+ T cells sorted from blood, obtained in a trial of the OX40 agonist ivuxolimab. The sequence was obtained from an adult with an advanced solid tumor such as melanoma, head and neck, liver or kidney cancer. This chain joins TRBV5-6 and TRBJ2-1; 12 bases match TRBD2. The CDR3 loop reads CASSLSTSGSGSSYNEQFF. CDR3 bases: TGTGCCAGCAGCTTATCGACTAGCGGGAGCGGGAGCTCCTACAATGAGCAGTTCTTC.